This T cell receptor beta chain was identified in a study of identical twins. General observations from the study: Possibly, invariant MAIT and iNKT cells partly confounded zero-insertion analyses. Beta clonotypes that were abundant in cord blood contained fewer insertions, a pattern absent from memory repertoires.

Germline V lookup: CDR1 SGHRS, CDR2 YFSETQ. V was cut by 2 bases and J by 1 base, with 13 bases left in between. The CDR3 contains 16 residues. Template switching added a universal primer site; cDNA carried unique molecular identifiers. MiXCR, applied by TCRdb to the 5' RACE reads, yields one record per CDR3 protein. This sample has 280,000 or so distinct CDR3 sequences, with 8% to 9% found just once. There are many counts of this clonotype. Its antigen is unknown. Another study also made use of these data, one on yellow fever vaccine responses in identical twins.

This TCR was sampled from a woman aged 18-35 years in good health. The chain employs TRBV5-1 and TRBJ1-5, with D possibly matching TRBD1 (6 bases). The specimen was memory (CD45RO+) T cells sorted from blood. Here the CDR3 DNA reads TGCGCCAGCAGCTTTATACAGGGCTTAAGCAATCAGCCCCAGCATTTT. This encodes CASSFIQGLSNQPQHF.